A single sample is the source of the 25 T cell receptor beta chains below, sequenced in a study of vaccination effects on CD4 cells after COVID-19. What these receptors recognize is not known. Using viral peptide pools, the ViraFEST assay grew out antigen-specific CD4+ T cells prior to sequencing. With about 9 days of culture completed, CD4+ T cells were isolated. Two doses of either BNT162b2 or mRNA-1273 were given to each participant. Sequenced by immunoSEQ multiplex PCR; TCRdb stores in-frame clones only, minus some. Of about 46,000 clones detected, nearly 75% appear once; the ten largest clones hold roughly 16%. The sample consisted of CD4+ T cells from PBMCs cultured with HCoV-OC43 spike peptides, taken after COVID-19 vaccination. As to subset: HCoV-OC43 spike overlapping peptide pool stimulation. The receptors come from a human donor who received a COVID-19 vaccine.

The chain has TRBV19 and TRBJ1-1; D remains ambiguous. Trimming cost V 3 bases and J 1 base, with 6 bases left between them. CDR3 size: 13 residues. In germline, CDR1 is LNHDA, CDR2 SQIVND (reference sequence). CDR3 region: CASSILENTEAFF. For the CDR3, the DNA is TGTGCCAGTAGTATCCTAGAGAACACTGAAGCTTTCTTT.

A remark on this clone: An end of the junction differs from the germline gene, which may be a read error. The chain links TRBV7-7 to TRBJ2-5; D might be TRBD2 (6 bases). This CDR3 contains 16 residues. CDR1 is SSHAT, CDR2 FNYEAQ, per germline (reference sequence). CDR3 amino acids: CASSSIPGTSGESQYF. In nucleotides, the CDR3 is TGTGCCAGCAGTTCCATCCCGGGGACGTCGGGGGAGAGCCAGTACTTC.

The chain carries TRBV5-1 and TRBJ2-1; D perhaps matches TRBD2 (6 bases). V was cut by 4 bases and J by 7 bases, with 15 bases left in between. Germline values: CDR1 SGHRS, CDR2 YFSETQ. The CDR3 runs to 14 residues. CDR3 bases: TGCGCCAGCAGCCCCCGGACTACATGGAATGAGCAGTTCTTC. The encoded protein is CASSPRTTWNEQFF.

Written as DNA, the CDR3 is TGTGCCAGTTCAACTATATCGAGGGGTCAAATAGACGAGCAGTACTTC. The encoded protein is CASSTISRGQIDEQYF. J is TRBJ2-7 and V is TRBV18; D assignment may be TRBD1 or TRBD2 (5 bases each). The CDR3 contains 16 residues. The germline V gene has CDR1 KGHSH and CDR2 LQKENI. Trimming cost V 9 bases and J 5 bases, with 26 bases left between them.

The V gene is TRBV4-2, the J gene TRBJ1-5; 10 nucleotides align to TRBD1. The germline V gene has CDR1 LGHNA and CDR2 YNFKEQ. V shed 0 bases and J 1 base; nucleotides not matched to a gene: 9. The CDR3 consists of 19 residues. The chain's CDR3 is CASSQDSRRDRGSNQPQHF. As DNA, the CDR3 is TGTGCCAGCAGCCAAGACAGCCGACGGGACAGGGGCAGCAATCAGCCCCAGCATTTT.

The chain has TRBV27 and TRBJ1-1; tentatively, D is TRBD1 (6 bases). Germline CDR1 reads MNHEY; CDR2 reads SMNVEV (reference sequence). V lost 4 bases to trimming and J lost 1 base, with 7 bases between them. The CDR3 is 13 amino acids. DNA of the CDR3: TGTGCCAGCAGTTACAGGGAGAACACTGAAGCTTTCTTT. Residues: CASSYRENTEAFF.

This clone was counted only a few times. The chain joins TRBV19 to TRBJ2-1, with D unresolved. CDR3 size: 11 residues. Germline CDR1 is LNHDA and CDR2 is SQIVND (reference sequence). V was shortened by 5 bases and J by 10 bases, with 9 bases between the two germline ends. CDR3 protein: CASSPGWEQFF. As DNA, the CDR3 is TGTGCCAGTAGTCCCGGGTGGGAGCAGTTCTTC.

The chain recombines TRBV6-6 with TRBJ2-5, with a tentative D call TRBD1 (6 bases). Germline-derived CDR1 and CDR2 are MNHNY and SVGAGI (reference sequence). V was shortened by 5 bases and J by 4 bases, with 14 bases between the two germline ends. The CDR3 runs 14 residues. CDR3 DNA: TGTGCCAGCAGTACCCAGGGGCTCGGAGAGACCCAGTACTTC. Translating it yields CASSTQGLGETQYF.

The CDR3 nucleotides read TGTGCCAGCATAAAAAAACCAGGGTCTGGAAACACCATATATTTT. Translation gives CASIKKPGSGNTIYF. The rearrangement uses TRBV6-5 and TRBJ1-3; tentatively, D is TRBD1 (5 bases). Per germline, CDR1 MNHEY and CDR2 SVGAGI. The CDR3 extends over 15 amino acids. Deletions cut 7 bases from V and 1 base from J, with 14 bases between.

This clone was counted between two and nine times. The chain links TRBV7-9 to TRBJ2-7; 10 bases agree with TRBD2. CDR1 SEHNR and CDR2 FQNEAQ come from the germline V gene (reference sequence). This CDR3 region has 14 residues. The trim removed 3 bases at V and 5 bases at J, leaving 4 bases unmatched. CDR3 region: CASSLLAGDDEQYF. The CDR3 nucleotides read TGTGCCAGCAGCTTGCTAGCGGGAGACGACGAGCAGTACTTC.

The sample holds a few counts of this clone. The chain combines TRBV5-1 with TRBJ1-2; 8 bases align to TRBD1. The CDR3 consists of 15 residues. Germline V CDR1 and CDR2: SGHRS, YFSETQ. The V gene end was trimmed by 4 bases and the J gene end by 8 bases; junction bases not matched to a gene: 13. The CDR3 sequence is CASSHGDRPLGGYTF. In nucleotides, the CDR3 is TGCGCCAGCAGCCATGGGGACAGGCCTTTGGGGGGCTACACCTTC. Based on the CDR3 plus reference TRBV5-1 and TRBJ1-2, the full variable domain is KAGVTQTPRYLIKTRGQQVTLSCSPISGHRSVSWYQQTPGQGLQFLFEYFSETQRNKGNFPGRFSGRQFSNSRSEMNVSTLELGDSALYLCASSHGDRPLGGYTFGSGTRLTVV.

The genes are TRBV20-1 and TRBJ2-7; maybe TRBD2 (5 bases). Trimming took 3 bases from V and 5 from J, leaving 11 bases between them. There are 12 residues in the CDR3. CDR1 is DFQATT, CDR2 SNEGSKA, per germline (reference sequence). CDR3 loop: CSASREPNEQYF. The CDR3, as DNA: TGCAGTGCTAGTAGGGAGCCCAACGAGCAGTACTTC.

This chain connects TRBV6-5 to TRBJ2-1; D gene unclear. The CDR3 sequence is 14 residues long. V was clipped by 2 bases and J by 6 bases, with 11 bases between them. Germline assignment: CDR1 MNHEY and CDR2 SVGAGI. This chain's CDR3 is CASSYAGSINEQFF. CDR3 DNA sequence: TGTGCCAGCAGTTACGCAGGTTCTATCAATGAGCAGTTCTTC.

This rearrangement joins TRBV18 to TRBJ2-5, with D uncertain. V was cut by 3 bases and J by 4 bases, with 12 bases left in between. CDR1 KGHSH and CDR2 LQKENI come from the germline V gene. The CDR3 contains 14 residues. The CDR3 DNA follows: TGTGCCAGCTCACCTCCCGGTCTGGGAGAGACCCAGTACTTC. This gives the protein CASSPPGLGETQYF.

The chain joins TRBV2 to TRBJ2-2, with 9 bases aligning to TRBD1. CDR3 length: 12 amino acids. CDR1 and CDR2 from the germline V gene are SNHLY and FYNNEI. V trimming: 6 bases; J trimming: 10 bases; junction bases outside the gene matches: 3. DNA of the CDR3: TGTGCCAGCAGCGGACAGGGGTTGGAGCTGTTTTTT. It encodes CASSGQGLELFF.

J is TRBJ2-5 and V is TRBV5-1; D not certain. This CDR3 is 14 amino acids long. The germline gives CDR1 SGHRS, CDR2 YFSETQ. Deletions cut 7 bases from V and 2 bases from J, with 15 bases between. CDR3 DNA: TGCGCCAGCCGCGTCAACGCGGTTCAAGAGACCCAGTACTTC. Encoded protein: CASRVNAVQETQYF.

The CDR3 is CASSDQGFGNEKLFF. The CDR3 DNA is TGTGCCAGCAGTGATCAGGGTTTCGGTAATGAAAAACTGTTTTTT. The chain combines TRBV6-1 with TRBJ1-4; D is perhaps TRBD1 (5 bases). Germline CDR1 and CDR2: MNHNS and SASEGT. The CDR3 length is 15 residues. V lost 3 bases and J lost 4, with 12 bases in between.

This clone was seen more than once but under ten times. V gene TRBV29-1 combines with J gene TRBJ2-1; TRBD1 is a possible D gene (6 bases). Trimming shortened V by 4 bases and J by 10 bases, and 14 bases separated the two germline ends. Germline V lookup: CDR1 SQVTM, CDR2 ANQGSEA. This CDR3 contains 12 residues. CDR3 DNA sequence: TGCAGCGTTGGGCAACAGGGATACGAGCAGTTCTTC. As protein: CSVGQQGYEQFF.

The V gene is TRBV15, the J gene TRBJ2-3; TRBD2 matches 7 bases. The germline V gene encodes CDR1 LNHNV and CDR2 YYDKDF (reference sequence). CDR3 length equals 17 residues. With V trimmed by 2 bases and J by 2 bases, 10 bases remained unmatched. This CDR3 reads CATSRRRSGAITDTQYF. CDR3 nucleotides: TGTGCCACCAGCAGACGACGGAGCGGGGCGATCACAGATACGCAGTATTTT.

The V and J genes are TRBV5-4 and TRBJ1-2; D is uncertain. Germline CDR1 reads SGHNT; CDR2 reads YYREEE (reference sequence). This CDR3 contains 13 residues. V was shortened by 5 bases and J by 4 bases, with 12 bases between the two germline ends. The CDR3, as DNA: TGTGCCAGCAGTTCGACGGAGATCTATGGCTACACCTTC. It specifies CASSSTEIYGYTF.

This clone was counted between two and nine times. The chain has TRBV24-1 and TRBJ2-2, with 9 bases identical to TRBD2. The junction had 6 bases not matched to a gene; V was cut back by 3 bases and J by 5 bases. Germline V gene lookup returns CDR1 KGHDR and CDR2 SFDVKD. The CDR3 spans 16 residues. The CDR3 is CATSDPVLAGTGELFF. As DNA, the CDR3 is TGTGCCACCAGTGATCCCGTTCTAGCGGGAACCGGGGAGCTGTTTTTT.

The chain links TRBV3-1 (or the pseudogene TRBV3-2) to TRBJ2-7; no reliable D call. The V gene lost 1 base and the J gene lost 2 bases, with 12 bases spanning the gap. From germline, CDR1 is LGHDT and CDR2 YNNKEL (reference sequence). The CDR3 consists of 15 residues. DNA of the CDR3: TGTGCCAGCAGCCAAGTTGGTTCCTCCACCTACGAGCAGTACTTC. Translated: CASSQVGSSTYEQYF.

The J gene is TRBJ2-1, the V gene TRBV9, with D hard to call. The germline CDR1 and CDR2 sequences are SGDLS and YYNGEE. V lost 0 bases, J lost 0 bases, and 10 bases lay in between. The CDR3 consists of 16 residues. CDR3 loop: CASSVASVSSYNEQFF. CDR3 DNA sequence: TGTGCCAGCAGCGTAGCGAGCGTGAGCTCCTACAATGAGCAGTTCTTC.

This clone showed up just once. V usage is TRBV18 and J usage is TRBJ2-5; TRBD1 might be the D (5 bases). The V end lost 0 bases, the J end lost 0 bases, and 8 bases lay between the germline ends. Germline V CDR1 and CDR2: KGHSH, LQKENI. The length of the CDR3 is 15 residues. CDR3 coding DNA: TGTGCCAGCTCACCACCAGACAGATACCAAGAGACCCAGTACTTC. Translated, it gives CASSPPDRYQETQYF.

J is TRBJ1-2 and V is TRBV12-3 or TRBV12-4; unclear D gene. Between the trimmed V and J ends, which lost 6 bases and 8 bases, there was a span of 13 bases. CDR3 length: 12 amino acids. DNA for the CDR3: TGTGCCAGCAGGCGCGACCTGGGGGGCTACACCTTC. Protein product: CASRRDLGGYTF.